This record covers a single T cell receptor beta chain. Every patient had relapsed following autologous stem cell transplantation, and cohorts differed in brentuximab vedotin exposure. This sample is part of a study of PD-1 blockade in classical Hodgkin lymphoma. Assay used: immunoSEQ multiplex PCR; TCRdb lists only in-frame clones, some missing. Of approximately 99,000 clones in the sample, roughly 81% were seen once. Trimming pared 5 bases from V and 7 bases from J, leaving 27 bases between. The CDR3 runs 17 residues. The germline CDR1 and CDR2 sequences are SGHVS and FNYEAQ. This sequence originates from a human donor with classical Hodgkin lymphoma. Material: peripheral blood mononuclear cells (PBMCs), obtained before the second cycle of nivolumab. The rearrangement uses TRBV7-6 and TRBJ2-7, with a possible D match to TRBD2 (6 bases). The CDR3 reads CASSPYLARVSSGEQYF. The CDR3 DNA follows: TGTGCCAGCAGCCCTTACCTAGCGCGGGTCTCGTCGGGGGAGCAGTACTTC. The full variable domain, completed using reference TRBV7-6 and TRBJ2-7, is GAGVSQSPRYKVTKRGQDVALRCDPISGHVSLYWYRQALGQGPEFLTYFNYEAQQDKSGLPNDRFSAERPEGSISTLTIQRTEQRDSAMYRCASSPYLARVSSGEQYFGPGTRLTVT.